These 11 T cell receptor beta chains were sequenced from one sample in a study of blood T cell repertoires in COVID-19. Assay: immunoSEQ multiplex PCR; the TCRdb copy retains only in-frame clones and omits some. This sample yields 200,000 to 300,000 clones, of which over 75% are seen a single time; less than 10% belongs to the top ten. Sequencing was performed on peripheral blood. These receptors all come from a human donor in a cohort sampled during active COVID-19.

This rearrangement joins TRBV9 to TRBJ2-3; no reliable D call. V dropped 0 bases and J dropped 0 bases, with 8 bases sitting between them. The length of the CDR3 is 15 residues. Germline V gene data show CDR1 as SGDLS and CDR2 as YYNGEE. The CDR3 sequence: CASSVGHTSTDTQYF. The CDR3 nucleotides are TGTGCCAGCAGCGTAGGCCACACAAGCACAGATACGCAGTATTTT.

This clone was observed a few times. CDR3 bases: TGTGCCAGTAGTATTGGGTTGGGGGCGTGGACTGAAGCTTTCTTT. This gives the protein CASSIGLGAWTEAFF. The V gene is TRBV19, the J gene TRBJ1-1, with TRBD1 as a possible D gene (6 bases). Germline-derived CDR1 and CDR2 are LNHDA and SQIVND (reference sequence). Trimming removed 3 bases from V and 5 bases from J, with 16 bases in between. This CDR3 is built from 15 residues.

CDR3 amino acids: CASSPVSGFSEQYF. The CDR3 coding sequence is TGTGCCAGCTCACCTGTGTCGGGTTTTTCCGAGCAGTACTTC. The chain combines TRBV18 with TRBJ2-7; D is unclear. V was cut by 3 bases and J by 6 bases, with 15 bases left in between. The CDR3 sequence is 14 residues long. The germline V gene encodes CDR1 KGHSH and CDR2 LQKENI.

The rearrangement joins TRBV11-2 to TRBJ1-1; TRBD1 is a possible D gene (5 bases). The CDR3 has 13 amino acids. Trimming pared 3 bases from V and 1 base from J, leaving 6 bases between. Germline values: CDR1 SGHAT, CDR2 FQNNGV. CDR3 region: CASSFGQNTEAFF. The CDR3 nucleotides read TGTGCCAGCAGCTTTGGACAGAACACTGAAGCTTTCTTT.

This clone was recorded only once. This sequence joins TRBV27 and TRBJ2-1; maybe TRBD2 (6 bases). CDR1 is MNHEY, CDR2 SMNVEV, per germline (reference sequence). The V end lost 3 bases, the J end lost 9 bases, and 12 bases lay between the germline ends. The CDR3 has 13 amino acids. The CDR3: CASSLPGTAEQFF. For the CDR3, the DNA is TGTGCCAGCAGTTTGCCCGGGACTGCTGAGCAGTTCTTC.

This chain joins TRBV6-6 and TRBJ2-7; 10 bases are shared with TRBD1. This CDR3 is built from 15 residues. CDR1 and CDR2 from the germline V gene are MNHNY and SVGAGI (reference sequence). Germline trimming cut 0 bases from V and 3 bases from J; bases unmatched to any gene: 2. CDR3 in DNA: TGTGCCAGCAGTTACTCGGGGACAGGGGACTACGAGCAGTACTTC. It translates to CASSYSGTGDYEQYF.

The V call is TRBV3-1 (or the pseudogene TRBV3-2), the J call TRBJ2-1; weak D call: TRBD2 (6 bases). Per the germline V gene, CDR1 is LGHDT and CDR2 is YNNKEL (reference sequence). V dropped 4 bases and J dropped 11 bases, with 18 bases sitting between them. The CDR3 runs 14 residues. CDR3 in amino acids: CASSLAQGLQKQFF. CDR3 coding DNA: TGTGCCAGCAGCCTGGCCCAGGGACTTCAAAAGCAGTTCTTC.

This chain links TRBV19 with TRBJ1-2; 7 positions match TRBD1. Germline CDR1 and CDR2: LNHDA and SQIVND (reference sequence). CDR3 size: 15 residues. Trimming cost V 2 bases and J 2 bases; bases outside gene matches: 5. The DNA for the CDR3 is TGTGCCAGTAGTATACGGGACAGAACCAACTATGGCTACACCTTC. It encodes CASSIRDRTNYGYTF.

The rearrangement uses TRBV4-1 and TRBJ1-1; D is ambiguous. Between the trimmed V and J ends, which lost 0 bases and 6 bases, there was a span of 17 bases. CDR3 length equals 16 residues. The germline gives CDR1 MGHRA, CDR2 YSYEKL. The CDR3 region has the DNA TGCGCCAGCAGCCAAGAGGTCAACTTTGGGCCACCTGAAGCTTTCTTT. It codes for CASSQEVNFGPPEAFF.

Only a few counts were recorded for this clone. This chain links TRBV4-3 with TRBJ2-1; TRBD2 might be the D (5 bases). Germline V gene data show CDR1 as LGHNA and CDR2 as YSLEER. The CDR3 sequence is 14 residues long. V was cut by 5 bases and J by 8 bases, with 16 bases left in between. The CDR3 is CASSARDTNDEQFF. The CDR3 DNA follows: TGCGCCAGCAGCGCCCGGGATACCAACGATGAGCAGTTCTTC.

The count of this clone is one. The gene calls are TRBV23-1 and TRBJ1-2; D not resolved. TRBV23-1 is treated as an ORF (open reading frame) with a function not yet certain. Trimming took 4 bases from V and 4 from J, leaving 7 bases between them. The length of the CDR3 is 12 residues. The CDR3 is CASSRQTYGYTF. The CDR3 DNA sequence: TGCGCCAGCAGTCGGCAAACCTATGGCTACACCTTC.